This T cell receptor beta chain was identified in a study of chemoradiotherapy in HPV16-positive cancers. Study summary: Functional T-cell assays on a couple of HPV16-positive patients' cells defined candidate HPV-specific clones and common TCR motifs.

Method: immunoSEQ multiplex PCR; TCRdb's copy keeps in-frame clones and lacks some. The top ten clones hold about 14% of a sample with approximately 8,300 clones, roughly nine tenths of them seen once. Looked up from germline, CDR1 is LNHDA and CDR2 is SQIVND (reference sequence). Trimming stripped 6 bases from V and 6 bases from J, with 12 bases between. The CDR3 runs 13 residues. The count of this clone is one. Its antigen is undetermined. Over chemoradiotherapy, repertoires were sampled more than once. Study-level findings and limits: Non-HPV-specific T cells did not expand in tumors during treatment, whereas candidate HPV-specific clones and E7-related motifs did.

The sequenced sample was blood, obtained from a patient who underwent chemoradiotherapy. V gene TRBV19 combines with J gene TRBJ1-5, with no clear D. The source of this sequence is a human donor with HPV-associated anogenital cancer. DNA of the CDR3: TGTGCCAGTAGGGGGTCTGGGATTCAGCCCCAGCATTTT. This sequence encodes CASRGSGIQPQHF.